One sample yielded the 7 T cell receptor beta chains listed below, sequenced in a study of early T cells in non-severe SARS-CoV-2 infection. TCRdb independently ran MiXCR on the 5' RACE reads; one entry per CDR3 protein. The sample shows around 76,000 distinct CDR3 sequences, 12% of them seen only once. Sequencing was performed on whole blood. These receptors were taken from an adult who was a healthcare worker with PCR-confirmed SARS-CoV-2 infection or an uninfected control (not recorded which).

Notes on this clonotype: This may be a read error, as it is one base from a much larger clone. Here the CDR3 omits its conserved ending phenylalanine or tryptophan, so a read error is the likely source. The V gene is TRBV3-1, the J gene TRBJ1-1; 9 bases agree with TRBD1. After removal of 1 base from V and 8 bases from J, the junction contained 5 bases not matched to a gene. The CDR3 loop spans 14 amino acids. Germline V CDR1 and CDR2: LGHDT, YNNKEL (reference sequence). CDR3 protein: CASSQGQGVREAFS. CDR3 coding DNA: TGTGCCAGCAGCCAAGGACAGGGGGTAAGGGAAGCTTTCTCT.

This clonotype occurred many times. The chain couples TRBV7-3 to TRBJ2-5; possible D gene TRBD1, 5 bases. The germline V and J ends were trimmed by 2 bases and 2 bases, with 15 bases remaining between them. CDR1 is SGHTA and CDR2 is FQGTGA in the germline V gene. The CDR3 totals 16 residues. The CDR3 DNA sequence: TGTGCCAGCAGCTTAGGTGGGCACGGACAACAAGAGACCCAGTACTTC. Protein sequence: CASSLGGHGQQETQYF. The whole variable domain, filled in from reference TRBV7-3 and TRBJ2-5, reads GAGVSQTPSNKVTEKGKYVELRCDPISGHTALYWYRQSLGQGPEFLIYFQGTGAADDSGLPNDRFFAVRPEGSVSTLKIQRTERGDSAVYLCASSLGGHGQQETQYFGPGTRLLVL.

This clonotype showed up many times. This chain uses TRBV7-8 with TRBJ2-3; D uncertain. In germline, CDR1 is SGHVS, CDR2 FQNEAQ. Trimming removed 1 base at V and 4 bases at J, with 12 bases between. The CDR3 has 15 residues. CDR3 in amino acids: CASSLETHNADTQYF. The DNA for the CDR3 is TGTGCCAGCAGCTTAGAGACCCACAATGCAGATACGCAGTATTTT.

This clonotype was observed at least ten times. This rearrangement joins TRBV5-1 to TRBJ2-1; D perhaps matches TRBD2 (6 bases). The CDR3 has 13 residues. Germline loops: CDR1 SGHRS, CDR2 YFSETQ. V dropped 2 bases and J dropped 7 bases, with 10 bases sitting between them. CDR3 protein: CASSLLARNEQFF. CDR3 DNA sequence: TGCGCCAGCAGCTTACTAGCAAGGAATGAGCAGTTCTTC.

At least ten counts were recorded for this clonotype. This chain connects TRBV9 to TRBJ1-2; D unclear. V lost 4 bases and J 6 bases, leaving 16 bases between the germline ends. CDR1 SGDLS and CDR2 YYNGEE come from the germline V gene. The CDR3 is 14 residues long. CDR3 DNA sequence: TGTGCCAGCAGCCCCCGGACGGCTGGGGATGGCTACACCTTC. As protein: CASSPRTAGDGYTF.

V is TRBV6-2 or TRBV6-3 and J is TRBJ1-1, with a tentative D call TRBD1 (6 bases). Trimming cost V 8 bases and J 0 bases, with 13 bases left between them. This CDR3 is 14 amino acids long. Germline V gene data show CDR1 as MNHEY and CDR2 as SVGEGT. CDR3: CASLPGAMNTEAFF. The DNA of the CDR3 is TGTGCCAGCCTTCCGGGGGCCATGAACACTGAAGCTTTCTTT.

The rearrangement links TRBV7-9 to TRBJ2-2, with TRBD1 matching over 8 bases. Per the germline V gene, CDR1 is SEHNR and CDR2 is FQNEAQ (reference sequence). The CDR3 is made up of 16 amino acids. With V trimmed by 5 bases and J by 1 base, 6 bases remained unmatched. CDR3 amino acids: CASSVSGGVNTGELFF. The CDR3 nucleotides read TGTGCCAGCAGCGTCTCAGGGGGCGTGAACACCGGGGAGCTGTTTTTT.